These 20 T cell receptor beta chains were all obtained from the same sample, sequenced in a study of blood T cell repertoires in COVID-19. TCRdb's copy holds only in-frame clones and misses some; the assay was immunoSEQ multiplex PCR. This sample yields about 94,000 clones, of which around three quarters are seen a single time; 15% to 20% belongs to the top ten. Input material: peripheral blood. The receptors were sampled from a woman older than 75 with acute or convalescent COVID-19.

The genes are TRBV5-1 and TRBJ2-6, with D perhaps matching TRBD1 (5 bases). The CDR3 consists of 16 residues. Trimming removed 3 bases at V and 4 bases at J, with 14 bases between. Germline-derived CDR1 and CDR2 are SGHRS and YFSETQ. The CDR3 DNA follows: TGCGCCAGCAGCTCGATGGTAGGGGCCGGGGCCAACGTCCTGACTTTC. Translation gives CASSSMVGAGANVLTF.

This clone was seen more than once but under ten times. The chain uses TRBV21-1 and TRBJ2-7; the table assigns TRBD1, which was not confirmed against the DNA. TRBV21-1 is marked as a pseudogene. This CDR3 is built from 18 residues. The CDR3 coding sequence is TGTGCCAGCAGCTCCCCCAAAGGGGGAGACAGAAACTCCTACGAGCAGTACTTC. It is translated as CASSSPKGGDRNSYEQYF.

CDR3 coding DNA: TGTGCCAGTACCACCACATGGGGAGGGAACACTGAAGCTTTCTTT. Its translation: CASTTTWGGNTEAFF. The rearrangement joins TRBV19 to TRBJ1-1; D unresolved. This CDR3 spans 15 amino acids. V was clipped by 7 bases and J by 1 base, with 16 bases between them. Germline-derived CDR1 and CDR2 are LNHDA and SQIVND (reference sequence). The entire variable domain, with the rest obtained from reference TRBV19 and TRBJ1-1, is as follows: DGGITQSPKYLFRKEGQNVTLSCEQNLNHDAMYWYRQDPGQGLRLIYYSQIVNDFQKGDIAEGYSVSREKKESFPLTVTSAQKNPTAFYLCASTTTWGGNTEAFFGQGTRLTVV.

The V gene is TRBV28, the J gene TRBJ1-4; 7 positions agree with TRBD1. The germline CDR1 and CDR2 sequences are MDHEN and SYDVKM. The CDR3 spans 15 residues. V dropped 5 bases and J dropped 0; count of bases not matched to a gene: 3. The CDR3 DNA follows: TGTGCCAGCAGTCCAGGGACAGCAACTAATGAAAAACTGTTTTTT. It translates to CASSPGTATNEKLFF.

The V and J genes are TRBV7-9 and TRBJ2-1; 13 nucleotides agree with TRBD2. Per the germline V gene, CDR1 is SEHNR and CDR2 is FQNEAQ (reference sequence). The CDR3 is 16 residues long. With V trimmed by 4 bases and J by 9 bases, 9 bases remained unmatched. CDR3: CASSSWTSGSNTEQFF. Here the CDR3 DNA reads TGTGCCAGCAGCTCCTGGACTAGCGGGAGCAACACTGAGCAGTTCTTC.

The gene calls are TRBV30 and TRBJ2-1; the D gene could be TRBD1 or TRBD2 (6 bases each). Trimming left V 8 bases short and J 2 bases short, with 16 bases between. The germline V gene encodes CDR1 GTSNPN and CDR2 SVGIG (reference sequence). There are 14 residues in the CDR3. The CDR3 nucleotides are TGTGCCGGGGGGCAGGGTAGCACCTACAATGAGCAGTTCTTC. Protein: CAGGQGSTYNEQFF.

The rearrangement joins TRBV19 to TRBJ2-2; possible D gene TRBD1, 5 bases. Trimming cost V 4 bases and J 4 bases, with 25 bases left between them. The CDR3 contains 19 residues. Germline V CDR1 and CDR2: LNHDA, SQIVND (reference sequence). This chain's CDR3 is CASSNAAAGKRVATGELFF. For the CDR3, the DNA is TGTGCCAGTAGTAACGCGGCGGCAGGGAAAAGGGTGGCCACCGGGGAGCTGTTTTTT.

The table lists this clone with a count of one. The chain recombines TRBV5-1 with TRBJ2-5; 8 positions agree with TRBD1. CDR1 SGHRS and CDR2 YFSETQ come from the germline V gene. The CDR3 loop spans 14 amino acids. J gave up 2 bases and V 4 bases, and 4 bases lay outside the gene matches. CDR3 loop: CASSSRTGQETQYF. CDR3 DNA: TGCGCCAGCAGCAGCCGGACAGGGCAAGAGACCCAGTACTTC.

V and J are TRBV7-7 and TRBJ2-7, with D hard to call. The CDR3 contains 13 residues. Germline V gene data show CDR1 as SSHAT and CDR2 as FNYEAQ (reference sequence). The V end was cut by 3 bases, the J end by 5 bases, with 11 bases between. CDR3 residues: CASSFSPIHEQYF. Here the CDR3 DNA reads TGTGCCAGCAGCTTCTCCCCTATCCACGAGCAGTACTTC.

V gene TRBV10-3 combines with J gene TRBJ2-5; 10 bases fit TRBD1. This CDR3 is 16 amino acids long. Germline V gene lookup returns CDR1 ENHRY and CDR2 SYGVKD. The J segment lost 5 bases and the V segment lost 6 bases, leaving 12 bases of the junction unmatched. CDR3 amino acids: CAIRDPTGTGVETQYF. DNA of the CDR3: TGTGCCATCAGGGACCCTACCGGGACAGGGGTGGAGACCCAGTACTTC.

The chain combines TRBV29-1 with TRBJ2-3; TRBD2 matches at 8 bases. V lost 4 bases to trimming and J lost 4 bases; unmatched junction nucleotides: 4. Germline V gene lookup returns CDR1 SQVTM and CDR2 ANQGSEA. There are 13 residues in the CDR3. The CDR3 DNA follows: TGCAGCGTTGCGGGAGGGGGGGCAGATACGCAGTATTTT. Amino acids: CSVAGGGADTQYF.

The sample holds a few counts of this clone. The V gene is TRBV21-1, the J gene TRBJ2-7; the DNA was not used to check the table's D call, TRBD1. TRBV21-1 is annotated as a pseudogene. The CDR3 runs to 15 residues. The CDR3 DNA reads as TGTGCCAGCAGCATCTCCGGGACAAGATCCTACGAGCAGTACTTC. This sequence encodes CASSISGTRSYEQYF.

This chain links TRBV4-2 with TRBJ1-5, with D unclear. The V gene's germline CDR1 is LGHNA and CDR2 YNFKEQ. This CDR3 comprises 15 residues. V lost 0 bases and J lost 5, with 11 bases in between. CDR3 DNA: TGTGCCAGCAGCCAAGATGGAGTTCGAGATCAGCCCCAGCATTTT. Protein product: CASSQDGVRDQPQHF.

The chain employs TRBV4-2 and TRBJ1-5; D might be TRBD1 (6 bases). V shed 4 bases and J shed 3 bases, with 13 bases lying between them. This CDR3 spans 15 amino acids. Germline-derived CDR1 and CDR2 are LGHNA and YNFKEQ. The CDR3 nucleotides read TGTGCCAGCAGCCCACAGGGAAAGGCCAATCAGCCCCAGCATTTT. This translates into CASSPQGKANQPQHF.

The chain has TRBV7-2 and TRBJ2-7; D is unclear. Germline V lookup: CDR1 SGHTA, CDR2 FQGNSA. V was clipped by 1 base and J by 0 bases, with 10 bases between them. The CDR3 loop spans 15 amino acids. CDR3 protein: CASSLGAGLSYEQYF. The CDR3 DNA is TGTGCCAGCAGCTTAGGGGCAGGCCTCTCCTACGAGCAGTACTTC. Supplemented by reference TRBV7-2 and TRBJ2-7, the full variable domain reads GAGVSQSPSNKVTEKGKDVELRCDPISGHTALYWYRQSLGQGLEFLIYFQGNSAPDKSGLPSDRFSAERTGGSVSTLTIQRTQQEDSAVYLCASSLGAGLSYEQYFGPGTRLTVT.

CDR3: CASSQDSGVTEAFF. As DNA, the CDR3 is TGTGCCAGCAGCCAAGATTCCGGGGTCACTGAAGCTTTCTTT. This chain links TRBV4-2 with TRBJ1-1; unclear D gene. Trimming stripped 0 bases from V and 4 bases from J, with 9 bases between. The CDR3 extends over 14 amino acids. Per germline, CDR1 LGHNA and CDR2 YNFKEQ.

Written as DNA, the CDR3 is TGTGCCAGCAGCTTAGGTGGGACTATTTACTACGAGCAGTACTTC. Translating gives CASSLGGTIYYEQYF. The chain employs TRBV7-2 and TRBJ2-7, with TRBD2 matching 7 bases. The CDR3 runs 15 residues. Per the germline V gene, CDR1 is SGHTA and CDR2 is FQGNSA. J gave up 3 bases and V 1 base, and 6 bases lay outside the gene matches.

V usage is TRBV3-1 (or the pseudogene TRBV3-2) and J usage is TRBJ2-5; no reliable D call. CDR1 and CDR2 (germline): LGHDT, YNNKEL (reference sequence). V was shortened by 0 bases and J by 5 bases, with 16 bases between the two germline ends. The CDR3 is made up of 16 amino acids. The CDR3 protein is CASSQEPTRRRETQYF. For the CDR3, the DNA is TGTGCCAGCAGCCAAGAACCCACCCGCCGGCGGGAGACCCAGTACTTC.

This chain joins TRBV12-3 or TRBV12-4 and TRBJ1-1; tentative D call: TRBD1 (5 bases). The CDR3 sequence is 13 residues long. V shed 3 bases and J shed 1 base, with 6 bases lying between them. The CDR3 sequence is CASSFQGNTEAFF. The CDR3 nucleotides read TGTGCCAGCAGTTTCCAGGGGAACACTGAAGCTTTCTTT.

The CDR3: CASSLGGGTNSPLHF. The CDR3 nucleotides read TGTGCCAGCAGCTTAGGAGGGGGCACGAATTCACCCCTCCACTTT. The chain employs TRBV7-6 and TRBJ1-6; 7 nucleotides align to TRBD1. Germline assignment: CDR1 SGHVS and CDR2 FNYEAQ. The J segment lost 7 bases and the V segment lost 1 base, leaving 4 bases of the junction unmatched. The CDR3 sequence is 15 residues long.